One sample yielded the 5 T cell receptor beta chains listed below, sequenced in a study of cytomegalovirus exposure and HLA in healthy donors. This PCR relied on a set of 60 Vbeta primers and 13 Jbeta primers. Assay used: immunoSEQ multiplex PCR; TCRdb lists only in-frame clones, some missing. The sample includes 100,000 to 150,000 clones, 77% of them seen just once. Material for sequencing was PBMCs. These receptors were obtained from a woman aged 40 to 50 in good health and CMV-seropositive.

The rearrangement uses TRBV12-5 and TRBJ2-1, with 8 bases fitting TRBD2. J gave up 2 bases and V 4 bases, and 4 bases lay outside the gene matches. The CDR3 sequence is 15 residues long. In germline, CDR1 is LGHNT, CDR2 FRNRAP. CDR3 nucleotides: TGTGCTAGTGGTTCTGGACTAGCTCCCTACAATGAGCAGTTCTTC. Protein product: CASGSGLAPYNEQFF.

This clone was seen a few times. The chain joins TRBV19 to TRBJ2-5; TRBD2 aligns across 7 bases. The V gene's germline CDR1 is LNHDA and CDR2 SQIVND (reference sequence). The CDR3 extends over 16 amino acids. The ends lost 4 bases at V and 2 bases at J; junction bases unmatched: 10. CDR3 bases: TGTGCCAGTAGTAATCGGGGCGGGAGCGTACAAGAGACCCAGTACTTC. Translation: CASSNRGGSVQETQYF.

The gene calls are TRBV5-4 and TRBJ2-1; 13 bases agree with TRBD2. Germline V CDR1 and CDR2: SGHNT, YYREEE (reference sequence). The CDR3 totals 19 residues. Trimming removed 1 base from V and 4 bases from J; junction bases left unmatched: 11. This CDR3 is CASSLSVGLAGLRYNEQFF. The CDR3 nucleotides read TGTGCCAGCAGCTTGTCAGTGGGACTAGCGGGACTCCGTTACAATGAGCAGTTCTTC. Complete variable domain (other parts from reference TRBV5-4 and TRBJ2-1): ETGVTQSPTHLIKTRGQQVTLRCSSQSGHNTVSWYQQALGQGPQFIFQYYREEENGRGNFPPRFSGLQFPNYSSELNVNALELDDSALYLCASSLSVGLAGLRYNEQFFGPGTRLTVL.

The chain couples TRBV10-3 to TRBJ2-5; 14 bases are a match to TRBD2. Losses at the gene ends were 5 bases for V and 5 bases for J; bases not matched to a gene: 7. The CDR3 spans 16 residues. CDR1 is ENHRY, CDR2 SYGVKD, per germline. Written as DNA, the CDR3 is TGTGCCATCAGTTCCGGACTAGCGGGAGGAGAGGAGACCCAGTACTTC. Amino acid sequence: CAISSGLAGGEETQYF.

The rearrangement joins TRBV14 to TRBJ2-7; 7 bases are shared with TRBD1. Germline CDR1 is SGHDN and CDR2 is FVKESK. V lost 2 bases and J lost 7; bases outside the gene matches: 8. This CDR3 is 14 amino acids long. The DNA of the CDR3 is TGTGCCAGCAGCCAACCGGGCAGGGGGAATGAGCAGTACTTC. Its translation: CASSQPGRGNEQYF.